This T cell receptor (beta chain) was observed in a study of blood T cell repertoires in COVID-19. Looking at the study overall: The United States, Italy and Spain provided the acute and convalescent COVID-19 samples. From T cells, B-cell-depleted T cells, or PBMCs came the material, which was cDNA or gDNA.

Per the original methods: Amplification of reference gene primers was used by the study to estimate nucleated cell counts. TCRdb keeps only in-frame clones here, not all; method: immunoSEQ multiplex PCR. V and J calls plus clone size are reproduced from that table; the DNA served to infer D and trimming. The sample records fewer than 250,000 clones, approximately 90% being singletons. The V gene's germline CDR1 is MGHDK and CDR2 SYGVNS. This CDR3 comprises 15 residues. V lost 0 bases to trimming and J lost 4 bases, with 12 bases between them. This chain connects TRBV25-1 to TRBJ2-5, with D perhaps TRBD2 (6 bases). The specimen was peripheral blood. The TCR was taken from a man between 65 and 85 years old with acute or convalescent COVID-19. The CDR3: CASSEYKGGGETQYF. The CDR3 DNA sequence: TGTGCCAGCAGTGAATATAAGGGAGGTGGAGAGACCCAGTACTTC. Looking up the rest from reference TRBV25-1 and TRBJ2-5 gives the full variable domain: EADIYQTPRYLVIGTGKKITLECSQTMGHDKMYWYQQDPGMELHLIHYSYGVNSTEKGDLSSESTVSRIRTEHFPLTLESARPSHTSQYLCASSEYKGGGETQYFGPGTRLLVL.